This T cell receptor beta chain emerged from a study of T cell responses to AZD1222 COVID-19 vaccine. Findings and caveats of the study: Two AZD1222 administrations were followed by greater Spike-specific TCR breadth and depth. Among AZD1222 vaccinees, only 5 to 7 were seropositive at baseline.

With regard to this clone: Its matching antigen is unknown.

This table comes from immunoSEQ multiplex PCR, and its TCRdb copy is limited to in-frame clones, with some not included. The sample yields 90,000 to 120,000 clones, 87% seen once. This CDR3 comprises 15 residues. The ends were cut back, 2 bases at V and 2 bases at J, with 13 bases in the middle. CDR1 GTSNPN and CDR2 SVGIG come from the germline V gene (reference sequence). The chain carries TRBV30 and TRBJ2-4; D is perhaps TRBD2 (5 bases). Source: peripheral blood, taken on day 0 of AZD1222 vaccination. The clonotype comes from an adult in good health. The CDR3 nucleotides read TGTGCCTGGAGTCGAGGGAAGCGATCCAAAAACATTCAGTACTTC. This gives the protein CAWSRGKRSKNIQYF.